This T cell receptor beta chain was sequenced for a study of healthy donors' naive CD4 and CD8 T cells. General study points: Possible naive T cell homeostatic proliferation bias remained unaddressed.

TCR libraries were built from roughly 0.5 ug of total RNA by linear amplification. Original data processing: Sequencing covered fewer than 85,000 rearranged alpha-chain transcripts across about 5 healthy donors. Each CDR3 protein gets one entry after TCRdb re-called the reads with MiXCR. These V and J calls originate from TCRdb's pipeline instead of the authors' own analysis. Counted here are around 200,000 distinct CDR3 sequences, over 60% occurring once; the ten biggest clones make up less than 2.5%. Note on this clonotype: What it binds is not known.

The CDR3 is 11 residues long. Trimming removed 3 bases at V and 11 bases at J, with 13 bases between. The germline gives CDR1 SQVTM, CDR2 ANQGSEA. Naive T cells were sorted: CD4+CD8-CD45RO-CD45RA+ for CD4+, CD8+CD4-CD45RA+CD27bright for CD8+. The chain recombines TRBV29-1 with TRBJ1-1, with D perhaps TRBD1 (6 bases). The TCR originated in a pool of human donors in good health; the sample pools cells from several healthy donors. The material sequenced was naive CD4+ and CD8+ T cells sorted from blood, pooled from several donors. Here the CDR3 DNA reads TGCAGCGTTGAGCAGGGGACGGGGGCTTTCTTT. Its protein product is CSVEQGTGAFF.